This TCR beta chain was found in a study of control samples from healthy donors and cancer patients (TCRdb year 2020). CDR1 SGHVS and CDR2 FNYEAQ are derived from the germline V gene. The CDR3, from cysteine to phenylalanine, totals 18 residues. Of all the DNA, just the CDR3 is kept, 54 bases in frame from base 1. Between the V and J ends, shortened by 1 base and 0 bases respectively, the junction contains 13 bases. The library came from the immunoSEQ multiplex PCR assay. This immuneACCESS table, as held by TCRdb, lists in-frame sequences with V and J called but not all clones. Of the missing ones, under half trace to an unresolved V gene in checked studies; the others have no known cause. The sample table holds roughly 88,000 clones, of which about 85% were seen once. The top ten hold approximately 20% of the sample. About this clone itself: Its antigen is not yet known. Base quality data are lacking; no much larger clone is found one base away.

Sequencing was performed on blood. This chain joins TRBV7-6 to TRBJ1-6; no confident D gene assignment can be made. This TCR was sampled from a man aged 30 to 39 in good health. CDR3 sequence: CASSLVASGSSYNSPLHF. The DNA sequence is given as TGTGCCAGCAGCTTAGTAGCGTCGGGGAGCTCCTATAATTCACCCCTCCACTTT.